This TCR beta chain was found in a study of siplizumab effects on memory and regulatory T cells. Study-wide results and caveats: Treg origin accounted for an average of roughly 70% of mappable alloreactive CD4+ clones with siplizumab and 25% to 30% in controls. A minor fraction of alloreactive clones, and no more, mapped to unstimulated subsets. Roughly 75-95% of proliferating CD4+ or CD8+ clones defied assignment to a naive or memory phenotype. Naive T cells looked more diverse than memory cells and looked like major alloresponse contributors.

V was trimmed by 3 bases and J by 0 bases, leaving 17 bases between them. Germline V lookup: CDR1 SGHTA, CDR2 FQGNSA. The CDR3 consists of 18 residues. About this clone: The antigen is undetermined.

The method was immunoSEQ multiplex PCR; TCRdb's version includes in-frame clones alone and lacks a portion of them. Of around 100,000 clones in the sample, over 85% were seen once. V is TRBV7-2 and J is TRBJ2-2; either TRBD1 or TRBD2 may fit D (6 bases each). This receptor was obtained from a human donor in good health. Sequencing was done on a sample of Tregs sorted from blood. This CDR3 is CASSFRRGLTANTGELFF. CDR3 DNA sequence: TGTGCCAGCAGCTTCCGGAGGGGGTTAACCGCGAACACCGGGGAGCTGTTTTTT.